These 26 T cell receptor beta chains were sequenced from one sample in a study of T and B cells in COVID-19 patients. TRB was amplified from about 250-500 ng of blood genomic DNA. BIOMED2 TRB-A/B primer pools were used in multiplex TRB PCR. One entry per CDR3 protein, called by TCRdb with MiXCR from the multiplex PCR reads. The sample gives about 5,100 distinct CDR3 sequences, 21% of which show up once; 3% to 3.5% is in the top ten. Sample: blood. The source is a human donor with active COVID-19.

This clonotype was seen more than once but under ten times. The chain couples TRBV7-3 to TRBJ2-3; 9 bases fit TRBD2. This CDR3 comprises 15 residues. Germline loops: CDR1 SGHTA, CDR2 FQGTGA. V trimming: 5 bases; J trimming: 6 bases; junction bases outside the gene matches: 9. CDR3 nucleotides: TGTGCCAGCAGCCCAAGCGGGGGGAAGGCGGATACGCAGTATTTT. Protein product: CASSPSGGKADTQYF.

Sample share makes this clonotype medium-sized. The rearrangement links TRBV29-1 to TRBJ1-4, with a tentative D call TRBD1 (6 bases). CDR1 is SQVTM and CDR2 is ANQGSEA in the germline V gene. CDR3 length: 13 amino acids. V lost 6 bases and J 6 bases, leaving 14 bases between the germline ends. This chain's CDR3 is CSVARDTDEKLFF. The CDR3 DNA sequence: TGCAGCGTAGCAAGGGACACAGATGAAAAACTGTTTTTT.

The rearrangement uses TRBV7-2 and TRBJ2-3; 10 bases align to TRBD1. V shed 0 bases and J 4 bases; nucleotides not matched to a gene: 4. In germline, CDR1 is SGHTA, CDR2 FQGNSA. The CDR3 has 16 amino acids. Here the CDR3 reads CASSLAGTGVPDTQYF. The CDR3, as DNA: TGTGCCAGCAGCTTAGCTGGGACAGGGGTACCAGATACGCAGTATTTT.

The chain uses TRBV7-9 and TRBJ1-1; the D is unclear. The CDR3 has 17 amino acids. Trimming pared 1 base from V and 0 bases from J, leaving 15 bases between. Germline V gene lookup returns CDR1 SEHNR and CDR2 FQNEAQ (reference sequence). CDR3 residues: CASSLVTGEGMNTEAFF. The CDR3 nucleotides read TGTGCCAGCAGCTTAGTTACCGGGGAAGGTATGAACACTGAAGCTTTCTTT.

For this clonotype: It may be a read error: a sequence one base away is much more abundant. The chain recombines TRBV18 with TRBJ1-3; D is unclear. The CDR3 loop spans 15 amino acids. The germline V and J ends were trimmed by 8 bases and 0 bases, with 14 bases remaining between them. Germline CDR1 is KGHSH and CDR2 is LQKENI. In DNA form, the CDR3 reads TGTGCCAGCCGCCGGCACAGTAACTCTGGAAACACCATATATTTT. It translates to CASRRHSNSGNTIYF. Supplemented by reference TRBV18 and TRBJ1-3, the full variable domain reads NAGVMQNPRHLVRRRGQEARLRCSPMKGHSHVYWYRQLPEEGLKFMVYLQKENIIDESGMPKERFSAEFPKEGPSILRIQQVVRGDSAAYFCASRRHSNSGNTIYFGEGSWLTVV.

The genes are TRBV6-1 and TRBJ2-7, with D perhaps given as TRBD1 or TRBD2 (5 bases each). Looked up from germline, CDR1 is MNHNS and CDR2 is SASEGT. This CDR3 has 14 residues. The V end was cut by 7 bases, the J end by 3 bases, with 16 bases between. The CDR3 sequence is CASTRGGLLYEQYF. The CDR3 DNA reads as TGTGCCAGCACCCGTGGGGGTCTGCTCTACGAGCAGTACTTC.

This clonotype is judged large. This chain links TRBV19 with TRBJ2-2, with TRBD2 identical over 14 bases. The ends lost 5 bases at V and 3 bases at J; junction bases unmatched: 8. This CDR3 region has 18 residues. The V gene's germline CDR1 is LNHDA and CDR2 SQIVND (reference sequence). Here the CDR3 DNA reads TGTGCCAGTAGTCCTCGGACTAGCGGGAGGCGCGACACCGGGGAGCTGTTTTTT. This gives the protein CASSPRTSGRRDTGELFF.

This clonotype is classed as medium-sized. This chain links TRBV6-2 or TRBV6-3 with TRBJ2-5, with TRBD1 matching 9 bases. This CDR3 is 15 amino acids long. Per germline, CDR1 MNHEY and CDR2 SVGEGT. J gave up 1 base and V 6 bases, and 6 bases lay outside the gene matches. The CDR3 spells CASRPKDRGQETQYF. The CDR3 DNA reads as TGTGCCAGCAGACCGAAGGACAGGGGCCAAGAGACCCAGTACTTC.

The genes are TRBV30 and TRBJ1-4; D ambiguous. With 4 bases removed from V and 10 bases from J, the gap between germline ends came to 28 bases. There are 17 residues in the CDR3. Germline V gives CDR1 GTSNPN, CDR2 SVGIG (reference sequence). For the CDR3, the DNA is TGTGCCTGGACGTCCCACCCCAGGAGCGGTGACTCGCGAAAACTGTTTTTT. Its protein is CAWTSHPRSGDSRKLFF.

This clonotype is classed as large (0.1 to 1%). This chain uses TRBV19 with TRBJ2-2, with 10 bases identical to TRBD2. CDR3 length: 15 amino acids. The germline CDR1 and CDR2 sequences are LNHDA and SQIVND (reference sequence). V shed 8 bases, J shed 4 bases, and the junction held 7 bases outside the gene matches. As DNA, the CDR3 is TGTGCCAGTCTTCGGACTAGCGGTTCCACCGGGGAGCTGTTTTTT. This codes for CASLRTSGSTGELFF.

The sample holds a few counts of this clonotype. The V call is TRBV5-1, the J call TRBJ2-1, with TRBD2 identical over 8 bases. The CDR3 sequence is 15 residues long. The V and J ends lost 4 bases and 4 bases, in that order; junction bases with no gene match: 7. Per the germline V gene, CDR1 is SGHRS and CDR2 is YFSETQ. The CDR3 bases are TGCGCCAGCAGCCGGCTAGCGGGTGATTACAATGAGCAGTTCTTC. Its protein product is CASSRLAGDYNEQFF. Looking up the rest from reference TRBV5-1 and TRBJ2-1 gives the full variable domain: KAGVTQTPRYLIKTRGQQVTLSCSPISGHRSVSWYQQTPGQGLQFLFEYFSETQRNKGNFPGRFSGRQFSNSRSEMNVSTLELGDSALYLCASSRLAGDYNEQFFGPGTRLTVL.

The chain employs TRBV5-1 and TRBJ2-3; 11 bases line up with TRBD2. The CDR3 consists of 16 residues. CDR1 is SGHRS, CDR2 YFSETQ, per germline. After removal of 5 bases from V and 2 bases from J, the junction contained 7 bases not matched to a gene. The DNA of the CDR3 is TGCGCCAGCAGTGCCGGGACTAGCGGCTACACAGATACGCAGTATTTT. Its translation: CASSAGTSGYTDTQYF. The full variable domain, in which reference TRBV5-1 and TRBJ2-3 provide the parts outside the CDR3, is KAGVTQTPRYLIKTRGQQVTLSCSPISGHRSVSWYQQTPGQGLQFLFEYFSETQRNKGNFPGRFSGRQFSNSRSEMNVSTLELGDSALYLCASSAGTSGYTDTQYFGPGTRLTVL.

This clonotype is categorized as medium-sized (0.01 to 0.1%). The CDR3 spells CASSREFYGYTF. CDR3 nucleotide sequence: TGTGCCAGTAGTCGGGAGTTCTATGGCTACACCTTC. V usage is TRBV19 and J usage is TRBJ1-2; the D is unclear. Germline CDR1 is LNHDA and CDR2 is SQIVND (reference sequence). V lost 5 bases to trimming and J lost 4 bases, with 8 bases between them. The CDR3 spans 12 residues.

This clonotype was counted ten times or more. The J gene is TRBJ1-1, the V gene TRBV6-6; tentatively, D is TRBD1 (6 bases). CDR3 length: 16 residues. Trimming removed 0 bases at V and 6 bases at J, with 17 bases between. Germline lookup yields CDR1 MNHNY and CDR2 SVGAGI (reference sequence). The CDR3 protein is CASSYSGPPQGPEAFF. CDR3 in DNA: TGTGCCAGCAGTTACTCAGGACCCCCCCAGGGGCCTGAAGCTTTCTTT.

This clonotype has a handful of counts. This sequence joins TRBV20-1 and TRBJ2-7, with D maybe TRBD1 (5 bases). Trimming removed 5 bases from V and 4 bases from J, with 15 bases in between. The CDR3 extends over 13 amino acids. The germline V gene encodes CDR1 DFQATT and CDR2 SNEGSKA (reference sequence). Written as DNA, the CDR3 is TGCAGTGCTCGTGAAGGGGCCGAGTACGAGCAGTACTTC. It translates to CSAREGAEYEQYF.

This clonotype was seen a handful of times. The chain is built from TRBV18 and TRBJ2-7; 9 nucleotides agree with TRBD1. This CDR3 is built from 13 residues. After removal of 9 bases from V and 5 bases from J, the junction contained 8 bases not matched to a gene. Per the germline V gene, CDR1 is KGHSH and CDR2 is LQKENI. As DNA, the CDR3 is TGTGCCAGTTCTCCAGGGACAGGGAACGAGCAGTACTTC. It encodes CASSPGTGNEQYF.

This clonotype is deemed medium-sized. The V gene is TRBV27, the J gene TRBJ2-7; possibly TRBD1 for D (6 bases). The CDR3 consists of 14 residues. V lost 6 bases and J lost 7, with 19 bases in between. The germline V gene encodes CDR1 MNHEY and CDR2 SMNVEV (reference sequence). The CDR3: CASRITGSSEEQYF. Written as DNA, the CDR3 is TGTGCCAGCAGGATTACAGGGTCATCGGAAGAGCAGTACTTC.

V is TRBV19 and J is TRBJ1-2; 11 bases match TRBD1. This CDR3 is built from 17 residues. Germline V gives CDR1 LNHDA, CDR2 SQIVND (reference sequence). Germline trimming cut 3 bases from V and 7 bases from J; bases unmatched to any gene: 13. The CDR3 reads CASSIFSRTGGARGYTF. The CDR3, as DNA: TGTGCCAGTAGTATTTTCTCGAGGACAGGGGGCGCACGTGGCTACACCTTC.

This clonotype is classed as medium-sized. J is TRBJ2-7 and V is TRBV19; the D gene is possibly TRBD1 (5 bases). Trimming cost V 1 base and J 1 base, with 11 bases left between them. CDR1 is LNHDA, CDR2 SQIVND, per germline (reference sequence). This CDR3 is built from 15 residues. In DNA, the CDR3 is TGTGCCAGTAGTATAGGGGGCCAGCCGTCCTACGAGCAGTACTTC. Residues: CASSIGGQPSYEQYF. Supplemented by reference TRBV19 and TRBJ2-7, the full variable domain reads DGGITQSPKYLFRKEGQNVTLSCEQNLNHDAMYWYRQDPGQGLRLIYYSQIVNDFQKGDIAEGYSVSREKKESFPLTVTSAQKNPTAFYLCASSIGGQPSYEQYFGPGTRLTVT.

By proportion, this clonotype is medium-sized. The V call is TRBV18, the J call TRBJ2-7, with 7 positions matching TRBD1. Germline-derived CDR1 and CDR2 are KGHSH and LQKENI. Trimming cost V 4 bases and J 3 bases; bases outside gene matches: 18. The CDR3 totals 18 residues. The CDR3 protein is CASSRPDRENTKIYEQYF. DNA of the CDR3: TGTGCCAGCTCACGACCCGACAGGGAAAATACAAAGATCTACGAGCAGTACTTC.

This clonotype is classed as medium-sized. V usage is TRBV12-3 or TRBV12-4 and J usage is TRBJ2-1; TRBD2 is a possible D gene (5 bases). The CDR3 sequence is 16 residues long. V lost 6 bases, J lost 6 bases, and 21 bases lay in between. CDR3 sequence: CASSHGVDILGNEQFF. Here the CDR3 DNA reads TGTGCCAGCAGCCACGGGGTAGATATTCTCGGCAATGAGCAGTTCTTC.

The chain links TRBV7-3 to TRBJ2-1; 13 bases map to TRBD2. The germline V gene has CDR1 SGHTA and CDR2 FQGTGA. The ends lost 5 bases at V and 5 bases at J; junction bases unmatched: 3. This CDR3 has 15 residues. Here the CDR3 reads CASSPTSGGDNEQFF. DNA for the CDR3: TGTGCCAGCAGCCCAACTAGCGGGGGGGACAATGAGCAGTTCTTC.

The CDR3 sequence: CASSQVAGGPYTQYF. CDR3 sequence (DNA): TGTGCCAGCAGCCAAGTTGCGGGGGGGCCCTATACGCAGTATTTT. The chain links TRBV14 to TRBJ2-3; TRBD2 agrees at 9 bases. Germline lookup yields CDR1 SGHDN and CDR2 FVKESK. CDR3 length: 15 residues. The V segment lost 1 base and the J segment 7 bases; nucleotides outside the gene matches: 6.

This sequence joins TRBV12-3 or TRBV12-4 and TRBJ1-2; no clear D. The length of the CDR3 is 11 residues. Trimming shortened V by 2 bases and J by 8 bases, and 6 bases separated the two germline ends. CDR3 loop: CASSLRWGYTF. For the CDR3, the DNA is TGTGCCAGCAGTTTAAGATGGGGCTACACCTTC.

The genes are TRBV20-1 and TRBJ1-3; D gene unclear. Germline V gene data show CDR1 as DFQATT and CDR2 as SNEGSKA (reference sequence). The germline V and J ends were trimmed by 5 bases and 3 bases, with 14 bases remaining between them. This CDR3 has 14 amino acids. CDR3 sequence reads: CSAAPMGVGNTIYF. CDR3 in DNA: TGCAGTGCTGCGCCTATGGGTGTTGGAAACACCATATATTTT.

The sample holds many counts of this clonotype. The chain employs TRBV5-1 and TRBJ2-3; the D is unclear. Germline V gives CDR1 SGHRS, CDR2 YFSETQ. The V gene lost 3 bases and the J gene lost 5 bases, with 10 bases spanning the gap. This CDR3 spans 13 amino acids. Here the CDR3 DNA reads TGCGCCAGCAGCTCGGGCCTCCGAGATACGCAGTATTTT. Protein: CASSSGLRDTQYF.